The 25 T cell receptor beta chains below all came from one sample that was sequenced in a study of beta chain features in type 1 diabetes. As every portion of the isolated RNA was reverse transcribed, the sequencing read expressed TCRB transcripts. Clones were sequenced by immunoSEQ multiplex PCR, and TCRdb holds only the in-frame ones, with some missing. The sample includes roughly 150,000 clones, 9% to 10% seen only once; the top ten take roughly 0.7%. Study-level findings and limits: TCRB CDR3 length was moderately but significantly reduced in all four CD4+ subsets of Type 1 diabetes patients.

These receptors lack a known antigen. The specimen sequenced was central memory CD4+ T cells from blood. The receptors here all came from a woman in her twenties or thirties with type 1 diabetes.

This chain links TRBV2 with TRBJ1-5; 9 bases are shared with TRBD1. V lost 4 bases and J lost 8; bases outside the gene matches: 9. Germline lookup yields CDR1 SNHLY and CDR2 FYNNEI. The CDR3 has 15 amino acids. Here the CDR3 DNA reads TGTGCCAGCAGTGTAAGGACAGGGGTATTTGAGCCCCAGCATTTT. Protein: CASSVRTGVFEPQHF. Combining the CDR3 with reference TRBV2 and TRBJ1-5 gives the whole variable domain EPEVTQTPSHQVTQMGQEVILRCVPISNHLYFYWYRQILGQKVEFLVSFYNNEISEKSEIFDDQFSVERPDGSNFTLKIRSTKLEDSAMYFCASSVRTGVFEPQHFGDGTRLSIL.

This chain uses TRBV15 with TRBJ1-1, with D hard to call. CDR3 length: 13 residues. Between the trimmed V and J ends, which lost 0 bases and 8 bases, there was a span of 10 bases. Germline CDR1 reads LNHNV; CDR2 reads YYDKDF (reference sequence). The CDR3: CATSRDKQTEAFF. CDR3 DNA: TGTGCCACCAGCAGAGATAAACAGACAGAAGCTTTCTTT.

This clone appeared a few times. This chain uses TRBV5-1 with TRBJ2-5, with 9 positions matching TRBD1. CDR1 and CDR2 (germline): SGHRS, YFSETQ. The CDR3 runs 15 residues. V trimming: 1 base; J trimming: 2 bases; junction bases outside the gene matches: 3. In nucleotides, the CDR3 is TGCGCCAGCAGCTTGATCGGACAGGGGCAAGAGACCCAGTACTTC. Residues: CASSLIGQGQETQYF.

The chain carries TRBV5-1 and TRBJ2-1; TRBD2 aligns across 10 bases. From germline, CDR1 is SGHRS and CDR2 YFSETQ. V lost 4 bases, J lost 4 bases, and 5 bases stayed unmatched. The CDR3 has 15 residues. CDR3 protein: CASSEALAGYNEQFF. DNA of the CDR3: TGCGCCAGCAGCGAGGCACTAGCGGGGTACAATGAGCAGTTCTTC.

This clone has just a few counts. The J gene is TRBJ1-2, the V gene TRBV27; 8 nucleotides agree with TRBD1. CDR1 is MNHEY, CDR2 SMNVEV, per germline (reference sequence). This CDR3 is 16 amino acids long. V lost 5 bases, J lost 5 bases, and 13 bases stayed unmatched. This CDR3 is CASSLTGTGLVYGYTF. The CDR3 bases are TGTGCCAGCAGTCTAACCGGGACAGGACTCGTATATGGCTACACCTTC.

There are a few counts of this clone. The rearrangement uses TRBV5-6 and TRBJ1-5; D unresolved. V gave up 5 bases and J gave up 3 bases, with 12 bases separating them. Germline lookup yields CDR1 SGHDT and CDR2 YYEEEE. The CDR3 contains 14 residues. This CDR3 reads CASSRLVSNQPQHF. CDR3 DNA sequence: TGTGCCAGCAGTAGACTCGTTTCCAATCAGCCCCAGCATTTT.

This chain links TRBV6-5 with TRBJ2-7, with 7 bases matching TRBD2. Per the germline V gene, CDR1 is MNHEY and CDR2 is SVGAGI. The CDR3 runs 12 residues. J lost 1 base, V lost 6 bases, and 0 bases had no gene match. The CDR3 DNA reads TGTGCCAGCAGCGGGGGGTCCTACGAGCAGTACTTC. The encoded protein is CASSGGSYEQYF.

This sequence joins TRBV29-1 and TRBJ2-7; 9 positions match TRBD2. CDR3 length: 12 residues. Germline loops: CDR1 SQVTM, CDR2 ANQGSEA. With V trimmed by 5 bases and J by 8 bases, 7 bases remained unmatched. As DNA, the CDR3 is TGCAGCGTTCAGCGGGAGGTTGAGAAGCAGTACTTC. Its protein product is CSVQREVEKQYF.

The CDR3 DNA follows: TGCGCCAGCAGCTTGGTGGCAGGGATGCAAGAGACCCAGTACTTC. Translation: CASSLVAGMQETQYF. The chain carries TRBV5-1 and TRBJ2-5; D is perhaps TRBD1 (5 bases). The CDR3 spans 15 residues. Germline V CDR1 and CDR2: SGHRS, YFSETQ. V lost 0 bases and J 2 bases, leaving 11 bases between the germline ends.

This clone was detected a few times. This rearrangement joins TRBV6-1 to TRBJ2-3; 12 positions agree with TRBD2. This CDR3 has 17 amino acids. J lost 2 bases, V lost 4 bases, and 7 bases had no gene match. The V gene's germline CDR1 is MNHNS and CDR2 SASEGT. The CDR3 region has the DNA TGTGCCAGCAGTGGACGGACTAGCGGGAAAACCACAGATACGCAGTATTTT. Encoded protein: CASSGRTSGKTTDTQYF.

This clone was recorded a few times. The chain links TRBV7-9 to TRBJ1-2, with D unresolved. The V end lost 1 base, the J end lost 0 bases, and 6 bases lay between the germline ends. CDR1 and CDR2 from the germline V gene are SEHNR and FQNEAQ (reference sequence). This CDR3 contains 14 residues. The chain's CDR3 is CASSLGLANYGYTF. CDR3 bases: TGTGCCAGCAGCTTAGGTTTAGCTAACTATGGCTACACCTTC.

This clone was counted a few times. This chain uses TRBV15 with TRBJ1-5, with 7 bases identical to TRBD1. V dropped 2 bases and J dropped 6; count of bases not matched to a gene: 1. Germline V CDR1 and CDR2: LNHNV, YYDKDF (reference sequence). The CDR3 runs to 13 residues. The CDR3 nucleotides read TGTGCCACCAGCAGATGGACAGGTCAGCCCCAGCATTTT. Protein product: CATSRWTGQPQHF. Looking up the rest from reference TRBV15 and TRBJ1-5 gives the full variable domain: DAMVIQNPRYQVTQFGKPVTLSCSQTLNHNVMYWYQQKSSQAPKLLFHYYDKDFNNEADTPDNFQSRRPNTSFCFLDIRSPGLGDTAMYLCATSRWTGQPQHFGDGTRLSIL.

The V gene is TRBV6-5, the J gene TRBJ2-3, with a tentative D call TRBD2 (6 bases). Trimming pared 6 bases from V and 4 bases from J, leaving 14 bases between. This CDR3 is built from 14 residues. Germline assignment: CDR1 MNHEY and CDR2 SVGAGI. The CDR3 coding sequence is TGTGCCAGCAGGCGGGGATTTGGCGCAGATACGCAGTATTTT. Encoded protein: CASRRGFGADTQYF.

This clone came up a few times. The genes are TRBV29-1 and TRBJ1-2, with D hard to call. The CDR3 extends over 13 amino acids. The germline V and J ends were trimmed by 4 bases and 0 bases, with 9 bases remaining between them. Germline loops: CDR1 SQVTM, CDR2 ANQGSEA. In nucleotides, the CDR3 is TGCAGCGTTGGAGCAGGTACTAACTATGGCTACACCTTC. It codes for CSVGAGTNYGYTF.

This clone came up a few times. J is TRBJ1-2 and V is TRBV6-6; D gene uncertain. This CDR3 spans 13 amino acids. The germline V gene encodes CDR1 MNHNY and CDR2 SVGAGI (reference sequence). Trimming removed 7 bases at V and 8 bases at J, with 17 bases between. CDR3 residues: CASTPRLNGGYTF. The CDR3 DNA follows: TGTGCCAGCACCCCGAGGCTAAACGGAGGCTACACCTTC.

This clone appeared a few times. This rearrangement joins TRBV28 to TRBJ2-3; the D gene is possibly TRBD2 (6 bases). CDR1 and CDR2 from the germline V gene are MDHEN and SYDVKM. Trimming cost V 4 bases and J 5 bases, with 16 bases left between them. The CDR3 runs to 15 residues. CDR3 sequence (DNA): TGTGCCAGCAGTTCGGCTGGAGGGCGGCTAGATACGCAGTATTTT. This encodes CASSSAGGRLDTQYF.

This clone has more than one count but fewer than ten. This sequence joins TRBV6-1 and TRBJ2-3, with 12 positions matching TRBD1. This CDR3 has 17 residues. V shed 4 bases, J shed 1 base, and the junction held 6 bases outside the gene matches. Per germline, CDR1 MNHNS and CDR2 SASEGT. CDR3 region: CASSGGTGGSGTDTQYF. Here the CDR3 DNA reads TGTGCCAGCAGTGGGGGGACAGGGGGCAGCGGCACAGATACGCAGTATTTT.

To note about this clone: The same CDR3 also results from other DNA sequences found in this sample. The chain joins TRBV5-4 to TRBJ1-2; D remains ambiguous. Trimming left V 4 bases short and J 2 bases short, with 6 bases between. In germline, CDR1 is SGHNT, CDR2 YYREEE (reference sequence). This CDR3 is 12 amino acids long. CDR3 DNA sequence: TGTGCCAGCAGCCCGGGAAACTATGGCTACACCTTC. Amino acids: CASSPGNYGYTF.

This clone has a handful of counts. The rearrangement links TRBV2 to TRBJ2-3; D is possibly TRBD2 (6 bases). This CDR3 is built from 14 residues. Trimming shortened V by 5 bases and J by 7 bases, and 16 bases separated the two germline ends. In germline, CDR1 is SNHLY, CDR2 FYNNEI. The CDR3, as DNA: TGTGCCAGCAGTTACCGGGACTCACGGAATACGCAGTATTTT. It encodes CASSYRDSRNTQYF.

V gene TRBV28 combines with J gene TRBJ1-1; tentatively, D is TRBD1 (5 bases). From germline, CDR1 is MDHEN and CDR2 SYDVKM. V dropped 2 bases and J dropped 10 bases, with 8 bases sitting between them. The CDR3 contains 11 residues. CDR3 DNA: TGTGCCAGCAGTTTAGGCAGGGTAGCTTTCTTT. This sequence encodes CASSLGRVAFF.

This clone was found many times. The CDR3 DNA reads TGTGCCAGCAGCCCCCGGGTCCCTTCTGGGGCCAACGTCCTGACTTTC. Its translation: CASSPRVPSGANVLTF. This chain uses TRBV7-8 with TRBJ2-6; unclear D gene. CDR3 size: 16 residues. V dropped 5 bases and J dropped 1 base, with 12 bases sitting between them. Germline CDR1 is SGHVS and CDR2 is FQNEAQ.

This clone has more than one count but fewer than ten. The genes are TRBV4-1 and TRBJ1-1; D is possibly TRBD1 (6 bases). The V end lost 4 bases, the J end lost 0 bases, and 12 bases lay between the germline ends. The CDR3 covers 15 residues. CDR1 MGHRA and CDR2 YSYEKL come from the germline V gene. This CDR3 is CASSPVGQMNTEAFF. CDR3 coding DNA: TGCGCCAGCAGCCCGGTTGGACAGATGAACACTGAAGCTTTCTTT.

This sequence joins TRBV30 and TRBJ1-5; D is undetermined. CDR1 is GTSNPN and CDR2 is SVGIG in the germline V gene (reference sequence). Trimming stripped 3 bases from V and 3 bases from J, with 15 bases between. The CDR3 is made up of 15 amino acids. CDR3 loop: CAWRRSGSDNQPQHF. The CDR3 region has the DNA TGTGCCTGGAGAAGGTCCGGGTCGGACAATCAGCCCCAGCATTTT. The full variable domain, with the rest looked up from reference TRBV30 and TRBJ1-5, is SQTIHQWPATLVQPVGSPLSLECTVEGTSNPNLYWYRQAAGRGLQLLFYSVGIGQISSEVPQNLSASRPQDRQFILSSKKLLLSDSGFYLCAWRRSGSDNQPQHFGDGTRLSIL.

This clone was detected a few times. The chain combines TRBV5-1 with TRBJ2-2; D is unclear. V was pared by 1 base and J by 8 bases, with 9 bases between. Germline values: CDR1 SGHRS, CDR2 YFSETQ. This CDR3 is 13 amino acids long. CDR3: CASSLTDEGELFF. The CDR3 DNA follows: TGCGCCAGCAGCTTGACAGATGAGGGGGAGCTGTTTTTT.

The J gene is TRBJ2-7, the V gene TRBV9; TRBD1 matches 10 bases. CDR1 SGDLS and CDR2 YYNGEE come from the germline V gene. CDR3 length: 14 residues. The trim removed 1 base at V and 6 bases at J, leaving 4 bases unmatched. CDR3 sequence: CASSVKGQGGEQYF. The CDR3 region has the DNA TGTGCCAGCAGCGTAAAAGGACAGGGGGGCGAGCAGTACTTC.